The clone carrying this T cell receptor beta chain turned up a few times. CDR1 is SGHDT and CDR2 is YYEEEE in the germline V gene. The CDR3 totals 13 residues. The germline V and J ends were trimmed by 6 bases and 8 bases, with 12 bases remaining between them. This entry is derived from a study of blood T cells in healthy people across ages. Together with a sample-barcoded 5' primer, a J-beta primer mix was included in a second PCR lasting about 7 to 11 cycles. Each CDR3 protein is one row after TCRdb ran MiXCR on the 5' RACE reads. This sample has 800,000 to 950,000 distinct CDR3 sequences, with roughly 28% found just once. The data also belong to a second study, concerning T cells of mothers and their children. That publication notes: Donors comprised three healthy Caucasian mothers plus their six children.

This clonotype was obtained from a woman in her thirties or forties in good health. Source material: blood. The chain is built from TRBV5-6 and TRBJ1-6, with D hard to call. CDR3 amino acids: CASTTVSYSPLHF. In nucleotides, the CDR3 is TGTGCCAGCACAACAGTAAGCTATTCACCCCTCCACTTT.